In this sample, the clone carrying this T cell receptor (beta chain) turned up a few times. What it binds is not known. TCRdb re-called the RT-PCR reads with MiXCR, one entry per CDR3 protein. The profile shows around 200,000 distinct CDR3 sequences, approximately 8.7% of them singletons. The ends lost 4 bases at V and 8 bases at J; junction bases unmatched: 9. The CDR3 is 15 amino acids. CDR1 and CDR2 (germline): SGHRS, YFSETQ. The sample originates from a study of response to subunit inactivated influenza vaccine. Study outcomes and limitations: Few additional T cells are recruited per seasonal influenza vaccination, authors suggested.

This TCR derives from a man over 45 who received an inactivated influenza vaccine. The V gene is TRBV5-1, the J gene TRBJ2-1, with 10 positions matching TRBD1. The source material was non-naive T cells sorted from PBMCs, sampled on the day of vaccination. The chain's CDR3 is CASSPRIDRGHEQFF. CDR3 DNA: TGCGCCAGCAGCCCCCGGATTGACAGGGGGCATGAGCAGTTCTTC.